This passage covers 17 T cell receptor beta chains from one sample sequenced in a study of T cell repertoires in cytomegalovirus infection. TCRdb called the reads again in MiXCR, with one record for every CDR3 protein. The data show 150,000 to 200,000 distinct CDR3 sequences, with 28% seen just once and 31% held by the top ten. The sample was PBMCs. Receptors originate from a human donor in good health (CMV status not recorded). Some clones in this sample may be carry-over from other donors' samples.

This clonotype was seen more than once but under ten times. In DNA form, the CDR3 reads TGTGCCAGCAGCTTAGGTGGCCCGACAGGGACCTACAATGAGCAGTTCTTC. Translation: CASSLGGPTGTYNEQFF. V is TRBV5-6 and J is TRBJ2-1, with TRBD1 matching 7 bases. The CDR3 sequence is 17 residues long. The V and J ends lost 2 bases and 2 bases, in that order; junction bases with no gene match: 10. From germline, CDR1 is SGHDT and CDR2 YYEEEE.

This clonotype was seen ten or more times. The CDR3 DNA follows: TGTGCCAGCAGCTTCTACCCACGGGACAGTAACTACGAGCAGTACTTC. This sequence encodes CASSFYPRDSNYEQYF. This rearrangement joins TRBV7-6 to TRBJ2-7, with 7 bases fitting TRBD1. V lost 3 bases, J lost 3 bases, and 11 bases stayed unmatched. Per the germline V gene, CDR1 is SGHVS and CDR2 is FNYEAQ. The CDR3 runs 16 residues.

This clonotype was seen more than once but under ten times. J is TRBJ2-5 and V is TRBV23-1, with 7 bases aligning to TRBD1. TRBV23-1 carries the ORF label, with uncertain function. The CDR3 is 14 residues long. Germline trimming cut 2 bases from V and 4 bases from J; bases unmatched to any gene: 4. The CDR3 DNA reads as TGCGCCAGCAGTCAAGGAGACAGGGCAGAGACCCAGTACTTC. This codes for CASSQGDRAETQYF.

The chain recombines TRBV6-6 with TRBJ1-1; 9 bases fit TRBD1. CDR1 is MNHNY, CDR2 SVGAGI, per germline (reference sequence). The CDR3 spans 15 residues. The V gene end was trimmed by 0 bases and the J gene end by 5 bases; junction bases not matched to a gene: 4. CDR3 sequence: CASSYSGGTGTEAFF. CDR3 bases: TGTGCCAGCAGTTACTCAGGGGGGACAGGGACTGAAGCTTTCTTT.

The genes are TRBV19 and TRBJ1-2, with D possibly being TRBD1 (6 bases). The V gene lost 5 bases and the J gene lost 4 bases, with 14 bases spanning the gap. Germline V CDR1 and CDR2: LNHDA, SQIVND (reference sequence). CDR3 length: 14 amino acids. The CDR3 is CASSVTTGTYGYTF. The CDR3 DNA reads TGTGCCAGTAGTGTTACCACAGGGACCTATGGCTACACCTTC.

This clonotype was found a few times. The genes are TRBV5-1 and TRBJ1-1; D not resolved. The CDR3 consists of 17 residues. Germline CDR1 is SGHRS and CDR2 is YFSETQ. V lost 0 bases and J lost 0, with 15 bases in between. CDR3 sequence: CASSLAASGSMNTEAFF. The CDR3 nucleotides are TGCGCCAGCAGCTTGGCCGCATCGGGCAGCATGAACACTGAAGCTTTCTTT.

This clonotype was recorded a few times. The chain links TRBV6-1 to TRBJ2-1, with TRBD2 identical over 12 bases. The CDR3 has 15 amino acids. V lost 5 bases, J lost 7 bases, and 6 bases stayed unmatched. Germline loops: CDR1 MNHNS, CDR2 SASEGT. As DNA, the CDR3 is TGTGCCAGCAGTCAAAGACTAGCGGGGGTTAATGAGCAGTTCTTC. Protein sequence: CASSQRLAGVNEQFF.

The rearrangement links TRBV7-2 to TRBJ1-2; D gene unclear. V dropped 1 base and J dropped 6 bases, with 12 bases sitting between them. CDR3 length: 14 residues. Germline V gene lookup returns CDR1 SGHTA and CDR2 FQGNSA. Here the CDR3 DNA reads TGTGCCAGCAGCTTAGAGTCAGGAGATGATGGCTACACCTTC. Amino acid sequence: CASSLESGDDGYTF.

Only a few counts were recorded for this clonotype. The chain joins TRBV2 to TRBJ2-7, with D possibly called TRBD1 or TRBD2 (6 bases each). V was cut by 7 bases and J by 3 bases, with 13 bases left in between. Germline loops: CDR1 SNHLY, CDR2 FYNNEI. The CDR3 runs to 13 residues. CDR3 loop: CASTRGGLYEQYF. CDR3 sequence (DNA): TGTGCCAGCACTCGAGGGGGGCTCTACGAGCAGTACTTC.

A note on this clonotype: At one end the junction does not follow the germline gene, possibly because of a read error. The chain combines TRBV6-2 or TRBV6-3 with TRBJ1-6; D gene ambiguous. The V gene's germline CDR1 is MNHEY and CDR2 SVGEGT. The CDR3 spans 14 residues. The CDR3 loop is CASSYLQSGSPLHF. The DNA for the CDR3 is TGTGCCAGCAGCTACTTACAGAGCGGATCACCCCTCCACTTT.

The chain has TRBV5-4 and TRBJ2-1; 9 positions match TRBD2. This CDR3 has 15 amino acids. CDR1 is SGHNT and CDR2 is YYREEE in the germline V gene (reference sequence). V was pared by 0 bases and J by 8 bases, with 6 bases of the junction left unmatched. Here the CDR3 reads CASSLALAGGDEQFF. The CDR3, as DNA: TGTGCCAGCAGCTTGGCACTAGCGGGCGGCGATGAGCAGTTCTTC.

In its sample, this clonotype was seen many times. The rearrangement uses TRBV7-2 and TRBJ1-2, with 7 nucleotides matching TRBD1. V was pared by 1 base and J by 4 bases, with 3 bases of the junction left unmatched. Germline V lookup: CDR1 SGHTA, CDR2 FQGNSA. This CDR3 comprises 14 residues. The chain's CDR3 is CASSLGGTAYGYTF. The CDR3 DNA reads TGTGCCAGCAGCTTAGGGGGGACAGCCTATGGCTACACCTTC.

This sequence joins TRBV5-4 and TRBJ2-7; possibly TRBD1 or TRBD2 for D (5 bases each). With 1 base removed from V and 5 bases from J, the gap between germline ends came to 16 bases. This CDR3 region has 15 residues. CDR1 and CDR2 from the germline V gene are SGHNT and YYREEE (reference sequence). For the CDR3, the DNA is TGTGCCAGCAGCTTGTCGGACGCGGTGGGGGACGAGCAGTACTTC. Its protein is CASSLSDAVGDEQYF.

The chain has TRBV10-3 and TRBJ1-1, with 7 bases that match TRBD1. CDR3 length: 13 residues. V lost 3 bases to trimming and J lost 5 bases; unmatched junction nucleotides: 3. Germline values: CDR1 ENHRY, CDR2 SYGVKD. In nucleotides, the CDR3 is TGTGCCATCAGTGAACAGGGGAGAACTGAAGCTTTCTTT. Its protein product is CAISEQGRTEAFF.

The table lists this clonotype with a few counts. The genes are TRBV7-6 and TRBJ2-7; 12 bases agree with TRBD1. V lost 2 bases and J lost 4; bases outside the gene matches: 6. CDR1 and CDR2 (germline): SGHVS, FNYEAQ. The CDR3 extends over 16 amino acids. The CDR3 protein is CASSLYGTGGAYEQYF. For the CDR3, the DNA is TGTGCCAGCAGCTTATATGGGACAGGGGGCGCGTACGAGCAGTACTTC.

The V and J genes are TRBV29-1 and TRBJ1-4, with no clear D. CDR1 is SQVTM, CDR2 ANQGSEA, per germline. This CDR3 has 13 residues. Trimming cost V 5 bases and J 5 bases, with 12 bases left between them. Written as DNA, the CDR3 is TGCAGCGTTCAGTGGGAAGGCAATGAAAAACTGTTTTTT. Its translation: CSVQWEGNEKLFF.

This clonotype was observed at least ten times. This rearrangement joins TRBV7-8 to TRBJ2-3; D remains unclear. This CDR3 has 15 residues. Per the germline V gene, CDR1 is SGHVS and CDR2 is FQNEAQ. Trimming cost V 0 bases and J 2 bases, with 9 bases left between them. CDR3 coding DNA: TGTGCCAGCAGCTTAGCGGACCTGCCCACAGATACGCAGTATTTT. Translated: CASSLADLPTDTQYF.